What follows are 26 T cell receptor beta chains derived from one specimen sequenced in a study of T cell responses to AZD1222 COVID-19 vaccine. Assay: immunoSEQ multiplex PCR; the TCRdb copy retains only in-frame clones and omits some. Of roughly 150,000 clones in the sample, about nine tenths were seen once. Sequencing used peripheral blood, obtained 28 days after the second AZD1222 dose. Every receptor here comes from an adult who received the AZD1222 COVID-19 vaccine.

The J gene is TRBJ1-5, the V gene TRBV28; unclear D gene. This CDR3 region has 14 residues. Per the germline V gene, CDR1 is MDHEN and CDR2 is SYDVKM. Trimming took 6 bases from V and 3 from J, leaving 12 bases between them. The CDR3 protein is CASRPNILNQPQHF. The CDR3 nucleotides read TGTGCCAGCAGGCCTAACATCCTCAATCAGCCCCAGCATTTT.

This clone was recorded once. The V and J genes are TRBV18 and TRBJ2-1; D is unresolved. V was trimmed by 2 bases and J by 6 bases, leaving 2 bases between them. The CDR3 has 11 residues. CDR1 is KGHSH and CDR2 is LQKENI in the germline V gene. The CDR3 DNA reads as TGTGCCAGCTCACCAACCAATGAGCAGTTCTTC. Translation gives CASSPTNEQFF.

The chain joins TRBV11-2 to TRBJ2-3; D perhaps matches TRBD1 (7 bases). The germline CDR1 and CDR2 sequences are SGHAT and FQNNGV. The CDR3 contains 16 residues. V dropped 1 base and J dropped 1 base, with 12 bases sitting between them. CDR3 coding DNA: TGTGCCAGCAGCTTAGGGAGGGACAGACGCACAGATACGCAGTATTTT. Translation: CASSLGRDRRTDTQYF.

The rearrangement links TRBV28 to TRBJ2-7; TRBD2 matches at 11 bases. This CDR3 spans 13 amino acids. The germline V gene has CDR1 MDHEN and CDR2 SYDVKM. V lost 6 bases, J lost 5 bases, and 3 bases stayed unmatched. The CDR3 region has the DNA TGTGCCAGCAGAGGTAGCGGGAGGGACGAGCAGTACTTC. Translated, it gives CASRGSGRDEQYF.

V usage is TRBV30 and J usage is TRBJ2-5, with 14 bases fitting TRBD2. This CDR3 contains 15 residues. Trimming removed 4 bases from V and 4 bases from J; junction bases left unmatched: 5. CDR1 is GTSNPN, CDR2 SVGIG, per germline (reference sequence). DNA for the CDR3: TGTGCCTGGACTACGGGACTAGCGGGAGCAGAGACCCAGTACTTC. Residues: CAWTTGLAGAETQYF.

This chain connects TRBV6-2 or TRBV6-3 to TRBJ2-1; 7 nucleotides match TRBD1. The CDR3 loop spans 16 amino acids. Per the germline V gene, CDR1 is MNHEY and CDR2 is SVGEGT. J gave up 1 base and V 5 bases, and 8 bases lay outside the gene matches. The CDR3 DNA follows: TGTGCCAGCAGTAAAGGGGGCACCTCGTCCTACAATGAGCAGTTCTTC. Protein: CASSKGGTSSYNEQFF.

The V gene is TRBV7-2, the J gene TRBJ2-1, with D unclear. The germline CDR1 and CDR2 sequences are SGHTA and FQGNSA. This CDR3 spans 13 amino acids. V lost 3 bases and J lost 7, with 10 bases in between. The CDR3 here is CASSFGSLNEQFF. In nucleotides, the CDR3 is TGTGCCAGCAGCTTCGGTTCCCTTAATGAGCAGTTCTTC.

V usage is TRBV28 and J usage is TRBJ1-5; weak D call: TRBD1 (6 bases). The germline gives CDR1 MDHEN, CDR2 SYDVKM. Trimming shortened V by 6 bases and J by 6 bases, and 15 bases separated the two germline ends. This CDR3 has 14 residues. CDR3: CASSAGGAVQPQHF. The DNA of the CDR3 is TGTGCCAGCAGCGCCGGGGGGGCGGTTCAGCCCCAGCATTTT. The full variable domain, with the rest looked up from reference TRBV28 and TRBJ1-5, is DVKVTQSSRYLVKRTGEKVFLECVQDMDHENMFWYRQDPGLGLRLIYFSYDVKMKEKGDIPEGYSVSREKKERFSLILESASTNQTSMYLCASSAGGAVQPQHFGDGTRLSIL.

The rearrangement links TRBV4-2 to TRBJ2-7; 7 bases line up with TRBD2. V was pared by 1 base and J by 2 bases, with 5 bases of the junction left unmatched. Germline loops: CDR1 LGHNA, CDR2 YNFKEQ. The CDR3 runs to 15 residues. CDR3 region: CASSQGGSTTYEQYF. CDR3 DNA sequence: TGTGCCAGCAGCCAAGGCGGGAGTACCACCTACGAGCAGTACTTC.

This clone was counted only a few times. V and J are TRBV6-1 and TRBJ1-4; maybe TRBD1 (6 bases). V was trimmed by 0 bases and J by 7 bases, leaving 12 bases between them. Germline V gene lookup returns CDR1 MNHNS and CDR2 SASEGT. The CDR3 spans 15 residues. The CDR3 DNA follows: TGTGCCAGCAGTGAAGCTTGGGGGCTCCCTGAAAAACTGTTTTTT. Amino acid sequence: CASSEAWGLPEKLFF.

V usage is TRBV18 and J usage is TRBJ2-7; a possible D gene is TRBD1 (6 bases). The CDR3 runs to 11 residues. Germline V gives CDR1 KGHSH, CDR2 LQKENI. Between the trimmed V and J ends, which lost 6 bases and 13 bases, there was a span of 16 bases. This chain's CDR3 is CASSTGTTGYF. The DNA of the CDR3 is TGTGCCAGCTCGACCGGGACAACGGGCTACTTC.

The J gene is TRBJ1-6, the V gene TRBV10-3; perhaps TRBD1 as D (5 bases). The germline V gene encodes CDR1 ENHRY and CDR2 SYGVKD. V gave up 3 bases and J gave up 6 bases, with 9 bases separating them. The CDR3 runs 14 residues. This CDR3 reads CAISESGPNSPLHF. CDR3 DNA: TGTGCCATCAGTGAATCGGGACCTAATTCACCCCTCCACTTT.

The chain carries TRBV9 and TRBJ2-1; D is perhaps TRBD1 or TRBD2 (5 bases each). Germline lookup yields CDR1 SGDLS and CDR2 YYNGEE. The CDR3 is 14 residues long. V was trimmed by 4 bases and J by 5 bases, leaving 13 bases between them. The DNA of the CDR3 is TGTGCCAGCAGCCCTCGGGACCTCCACAATGAGCAGTTCTTC. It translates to CASSPRDLHNEQFF.

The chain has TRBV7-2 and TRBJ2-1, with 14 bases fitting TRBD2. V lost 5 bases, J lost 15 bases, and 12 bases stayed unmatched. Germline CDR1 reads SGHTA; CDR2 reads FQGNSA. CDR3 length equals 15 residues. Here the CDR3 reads CASSVEGTSGSPRFF. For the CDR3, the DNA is TGTGCCAGCAGCGTAGAGGGGACTAGCGGGAGTCCTCGGTTCTTC.

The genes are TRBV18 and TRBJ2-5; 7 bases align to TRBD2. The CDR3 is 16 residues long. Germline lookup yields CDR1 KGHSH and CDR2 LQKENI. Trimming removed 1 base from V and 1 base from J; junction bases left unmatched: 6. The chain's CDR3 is CASSPLLADLQETQYF. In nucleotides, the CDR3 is TGTGCCAGCTCACCACTGCTAGCGGACCTCCAAGAGACCCAGTACTTC.

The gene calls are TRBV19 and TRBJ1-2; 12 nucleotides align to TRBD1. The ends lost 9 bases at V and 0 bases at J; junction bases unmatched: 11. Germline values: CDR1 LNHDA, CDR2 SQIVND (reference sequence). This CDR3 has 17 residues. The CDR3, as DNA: TGTGCCAGCCAATCCGGGACAGGGGGCGCCGCTAACTATGGCTACACCTTC. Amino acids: CASQSGTGGAANYGYTF.

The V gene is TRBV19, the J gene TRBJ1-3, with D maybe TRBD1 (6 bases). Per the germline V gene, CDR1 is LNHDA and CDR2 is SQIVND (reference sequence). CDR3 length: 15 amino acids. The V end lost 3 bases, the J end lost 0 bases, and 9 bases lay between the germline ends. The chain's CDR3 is CASSIQGNSGNTIYF. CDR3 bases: TGTGCCAGTAGTATCCAGGGGAACTCTGGAAACACCATATATTTT.

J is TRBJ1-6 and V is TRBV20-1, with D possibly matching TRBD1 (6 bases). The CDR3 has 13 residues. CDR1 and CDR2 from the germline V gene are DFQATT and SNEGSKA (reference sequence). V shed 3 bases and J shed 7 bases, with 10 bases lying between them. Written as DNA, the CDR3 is TGCAGTGCTAGTTTCCAGGGGAATTCACCCCTCCACTTT. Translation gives CSASFQGNSPLHF.

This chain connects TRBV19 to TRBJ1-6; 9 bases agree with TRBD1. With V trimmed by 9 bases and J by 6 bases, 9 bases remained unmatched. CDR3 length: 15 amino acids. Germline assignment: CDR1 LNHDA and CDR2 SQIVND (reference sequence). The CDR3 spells CASTWTGEFNSPLHF. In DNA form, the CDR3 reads TGTGCCAGCACCTGGACAGGGGAATTTAATTCACCCCTCCACTTT.

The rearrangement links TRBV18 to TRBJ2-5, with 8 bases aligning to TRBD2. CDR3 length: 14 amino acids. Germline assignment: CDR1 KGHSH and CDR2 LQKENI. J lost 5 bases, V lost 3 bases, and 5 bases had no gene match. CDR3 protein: CASSPSGSWETQYF. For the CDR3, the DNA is TGTGCCAGCTCACCGAGCGGGAGCTGGGAGACCCAGTACTTC.

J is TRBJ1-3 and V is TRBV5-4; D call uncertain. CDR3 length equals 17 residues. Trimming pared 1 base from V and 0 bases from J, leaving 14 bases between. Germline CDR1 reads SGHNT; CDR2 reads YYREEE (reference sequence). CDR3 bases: TGTGCCAGCAGCTTGTTTATGGGCAGCTACTCTGGAAACACCATATATTTT. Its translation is CASSLFMGSYSGNTIYF.

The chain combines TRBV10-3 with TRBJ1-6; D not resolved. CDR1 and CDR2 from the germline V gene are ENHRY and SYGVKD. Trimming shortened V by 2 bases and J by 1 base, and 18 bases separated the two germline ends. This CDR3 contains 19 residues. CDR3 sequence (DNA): TGTGCCATCAGTGAGCTACCCCCATCGGGGAGATCCTATAATTCACCCCTCCACTTT. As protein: CAISELPPSGRSYNSPLHF.

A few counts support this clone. The CDR3 region is CSVSNGDRGFYGYTF. CDR3 nucleotide sequence: TGCAGCGTTTCGAATGGGGACAGGGGATTCTATGGCTACACCTTC. The chain employs TRBV29-1 and TRBJ1-2, with TRBD1 identical over 10 bases. CDR3 length: 15 residues. V dropped 5 bases and J dropped 4; count of bases not matched to a gene: 10. The germline gives CDR1 SQVTM, CDR2 ANQGSEA.

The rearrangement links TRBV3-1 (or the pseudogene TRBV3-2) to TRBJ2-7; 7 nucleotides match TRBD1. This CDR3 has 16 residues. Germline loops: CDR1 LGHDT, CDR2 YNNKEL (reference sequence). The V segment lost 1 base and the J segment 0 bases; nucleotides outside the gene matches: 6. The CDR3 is CASSQGLRTGSYEQYF. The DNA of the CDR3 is TGTGCCAGCAGCCAAGGCCTCCGGACAGGCTCCTACGAGCAGTACTTC.

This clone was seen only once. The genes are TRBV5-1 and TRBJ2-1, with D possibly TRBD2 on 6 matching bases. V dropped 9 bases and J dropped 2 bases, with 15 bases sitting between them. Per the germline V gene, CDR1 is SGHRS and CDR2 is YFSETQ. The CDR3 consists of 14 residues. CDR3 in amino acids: CATQTSPAYNEQFF. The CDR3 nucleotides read TGCGCCACGCAGACTAGTCCAGCCTACAATGAGCAGTTCTTC.

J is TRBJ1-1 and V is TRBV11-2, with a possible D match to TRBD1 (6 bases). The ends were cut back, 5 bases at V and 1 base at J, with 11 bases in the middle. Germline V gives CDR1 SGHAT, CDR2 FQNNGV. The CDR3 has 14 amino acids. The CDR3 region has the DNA TGTGCCAGCAGCCCACAGGGCCGGAACACTGAAGCTTTCTTT. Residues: CASSPQGRNTEAFF.